The 14 T cell receptor beta chains listed next were all sequenced from one sample in a study of OX40 agonist ivuxolimab in advanced cancers. Receptor libraries were prepared by the immunoSEQ multiplex PCR assay. TCRdb took this table from immuneACCESS and kept in-frame rearrangements with V and J called. Such tables lack part of the clones; where checked against another copy, unresolved V genes explain under half of the gap, and the rest is unexplained. The sample profile shows 50,000 to 70,000 clones; approximately 90% of them were found once. 14% of the sample is taken by the ten largest. Material: CD4+ or CD8+ T cells sorted from blood, obtained in a trial of the OX40 agonist ivuxolimab. These receptors all stem from an adult with an advanced solid tumor such as melanoma, head and neck, liver or kidney cancer.

The chain combines TRBV30 with TRBJ2-3, with D unresolved. The CDR3 extends over 13 amino acids. Between the trimmed V and J ends, which lost 2 bases and 0 bases, there was a span of 6 bases. Germline-derived CDR1 and CDR2 are GTSNPN and SVGIG (reference sequence). DNA for the CDR3: TGTGCCTGGAGTTCGGATAGCACAGATACGCAGTATTTT. Its protein is CAWSSDSTDTQYF.

The chain employs TRBV2 and TRBJ1-3; D is unclear. The CDR3 totals 16 residues. CDR1 and CDR2 from the germline V gene are SNHLY and FYNNEI. V lost 3 bases and J 4 bases, leaving 16 bases between the germline ends. The CDR3 DNA sequence: TGTGCCAGCAGTGAGGTTAAGGCACAGTACGGAAACACCATATATTTT. This sequence encodes CASSEVKAQYGNTIYF.

The V gene is TRBV27, the J gene TRBJ2-1; D call uncertain. V shed 6 bases and J shed 9 bases, with 12 bases lying between them. Germline V gene sequence: CDR1 MNHEY, CDR2 SMNVEV (reference sequence). The CDR3 is 12 residues long. CDR3 amino acids: CASSGAFSEQFF. The CDR3 region has the DNA TGTGCCAGCAGCGGAGCGTTCAGTGAGCAGTTCTTC.

This chain links TRBV5-6 with TRBJ2-1; D unresolved. The germline V gene encodes CDR1 SGHDT and CDR2 YYEEEE. V lost 0 bases and J 5 bases, leaving 6 bases between the germline ends. The CDR3 is made up of 13 amino acids. As DNA, the CDR3 is TGTGCCAGCAGCTTGGCATCAAACAATGAGCAGTTCTTC. It yields the protein CASSLASNNEQFF.

The chain recombines TRBV19 with TRBJ2-7; 8 bases are a match to TRBD2. The trim removed 4 bases at V and 6 bases at J, leaving 5 bases unmatched. CDR3 length: 13 residues. Germline loops: CDR1 LNHDA, CDR2 SQIVND (reference sequence). Here the CDR3 reads CASSSGGIGEQYF. In DNA form, the CDR3 reads TGTGCCAGTAGTAGCGGGGGGATTGGCGAGCAGTACTTC.

The chain recombines TRBV11-2 with TRBJ2-7; D ambiguous. The CDR3 runs 13 residues. Germline V gene sequence: CDR1 SGHAT, CDR2 FQNNGV. Trimming shortened V by 2 bases and J by 3 bases, and 8 bases separated the two germline ends. The DNA for the CDR3 is TGTGCCAGCAGCTTATTTCAGGACTACGAGCAGTACTTC. Its translation: CASSLFQDYEQYF.

The genes are TRBV6-5 and TRBJ2-3; possible D gene TRBD2, 6 bases. Looked up from germline, CDR1 is MNHEY and CDR2 is SVGAGI. Trimming left V 5 bases short and J 1 base short, with 13 bases between. The CDR3 has 15 residues. CDR3 loop: CASSAPGVGTDTQYF. The DNA for the CDR3 is TGTGCCAGCAGTGCACCGGGAGTTGGCACAGATACGCAGTATTTT.

The rearrangement joins TRBV2 to TRBJ1-5; 8 bases match TRBD1. The CDR3 contains 18 residues. Losses at the gene ends were 7 bases for V and 4 bases for J; bases not matched to a gene: 18. CDR1 and CDR2 from the germline V gene are SNHLY and FYNNEI. The chain's CDR3 is CASIQQDRDRRLNQPQHF. In DNA form, the CDR3 reads TGTGCCAGCATCCAACAGGACCGGGACAGGAGGTTGAATCAGCCCCAGCATTTT.

This sequence joins TRBV28 and TRBJ1-5; D may be TRBD1 (6 bases). Trimming removed 3 bases at V and 5 bases at J, with 11 bases between. This CDR3 has 14 amino acids. The germline gives CDR1 MDHEN, CDR2 SYDVKM. DNA for the CDR3: TGTGCCAGCAGTTTTAGCCAGGGGCATCAGCCCCAGCATTTT. Translated, it gives CASSFSQGHQPQHF.

The V call is TRBV5-1, the J call TRBJ1-6; perhaps TRBD1 as D (6 bases). Germline lookup yields CDR1 SGHRS and CDR2 YFSETQ. This CDR3 has 16 residues. V lost 4 bases, J lost 7 bases, and 18 bases lay in between. The CDR3 sequence: CASSLKTGTSNSPLHF. The CDR3 DNA reads as TGCGCCAGCAGCCTAAAGACAGGCACTTCAAATTCACCCCTCCACTTT. Based on the CDR3 plus reference TRBV5-1 and TRBJ1-6, the full variable domain is KAGVTQTPRYLIKTRGQQVTLSCSPISGHRSVSWYQQTPGQGLQFLFEYFSETQRNKGNFPGRFSGRQFSNSRSEMNVSTLELGDSALYLCASSLKTGTSNSPLHFGNGTRLTVT.

This chain connects TRBV7-2 to TRBJ1-5; D gene ambiguous. This CDR3 contains 15 residues. The germline V gene has CDR1 SGHTA and CDR2 FQGNSA. Trimming stripped 1 base from V and 3 bases from J, with 10 bases between. DNA for the CDR3: TGTGCCAGCAGCTTAGTGCGGCGAAACAATCAGCCCCAGCATTTT. Protein product: CASSLVRRNNQPQHF.

The CDR3 sequence is CATSRDGQDYEQYF. The CDR3, as DNA: TGTGCCACCAGCAGAGATGGCCAGGACTACGAGCAGTACTTC. The V call is TRBV15, the J call TRBJ2-7; D not certain. The CDR3 totals 14 residues. Germline loops: CDR1 LNHNV, CDR2 YYDKDF (reference sequence). Trimming stripped 0 bases from V and 3 bases from J, with 9 bases between.

The chain has TRBV5-1 and TRBJ2-5; no definite D call. V lost 1 base to trimming and J lost 5 bases, with 6 bases between them. The CDR3 has 12 residues. Germline values: CDR1 SGHRS, CDR2 YFSETQ. The CDR3 protein is CASSLYAETQYF. The CDR3 coding sequence is TGCGCCAGCAGCTTGTATGCGGAGACCCAGTACTTC.

The rearrangement joins TRBV27 to TRBJ2-1, with 7 bases that match TRBD2. Trimming cost V 7 bases and J 5 bases; bases outside gene matches: 11. The CDR3 extends over 15 amino acids. Germline V gives CDR1 MNHEY, CDR2 SMNVEV (reference sequence). The DNA for the CDR3 is TGTGCCAGCAACGAGGGCGGGAGCCCGGACAATGAGCAGTTCTTC. Translated: CASNEGGSPDNEQFF.